A selection of T cell receptor beta chains follows, all from one sample in a study of human T cells and chemical hapten exposure. Via MiXCR, TCRdb re-called the RACE reads, giving one row per CDR3 protein. The data contain about 120,000 distinct CDR3 sequences, about 11% of them singletons. The sample here was whole blood, taken in connection with sensitization to the hapten diphenylcyclopropenone (DPC). The receptor set was obtained from a woman aged 45-60 years with alopecia areata. Some clones in this sample may be carry-over from other donors' samples. Each CDR3 is given without its conserved first and last residue.

V gene,CDR3 protein
TRBV6-5,ASSQIAGGFYNEQF
TRBV28,ASSPTPTSLDEQF
TRBV20-1,SARGEASDYNEQF
TRBV9,ASSPPGQGANIQY
TRBV29-1,SVDGGSPHEQY
TRBV13,ASSHYRDLREY
TRBV28,ASSPRDSSYEQY
TRBV12-3/TRBV12-4,ASSFGNYGYT
TRBV28,ASSLPAGADTQY
TRBV11-1,ASSLIAFRGAGANEQF
TRBV3-1,ASSPRQDKPLH
TRBV12-3/TRBV12-4,ASSHRGGQPQH
TRBV19,ASSPSSGGYEQY
TRBV6-5,ASSYGGSGEKLF
TRBV12-3/TRBV12-4,ASRGTGVGIQY